This T cell receptor (beta chain) is from a study of blood T cell repertoires in COVID-19. Study-wide background: Sites in the United States, Italy and Spain provided acute and convalescent COVID-19 samples. PBMCs, B-cell-depleted T cells, or T cells provided the cDNA or gDNA that made up the material.

In the authors' methods: Estimates of nucleated cell counts were drawn from the amplification of reference gene primers. The table came from immunoSEQ multiplex PCR; TCRdb's copy has only in-frame clones and leaves some out. D and trimming come from the DNA, and the V and J calls and clone size come from that table. The repertoire holds 56,000 or so clones, with around 80% as singletons. Sequencing was performed on peripheral blood. This receptor was taken from a woman of 80 years or more with acute or convalescent COVID-19.

The CDR3 DNA follows: TGTGCCATCAGCCTGGACTACAACAATGAGCAGTTCTTC. Residues: CAISLDYNNEQFF. V is TRBV10-3 and J is TRBJ2-1; weak D call: TRBD2 (6 bases). Germline CDR1 is ENHRY and CDR2 is SYGVKD. Deletions cut 6 bases from V and 5 bases from J, with 11 bases between. The CDR3 has 13 residues.